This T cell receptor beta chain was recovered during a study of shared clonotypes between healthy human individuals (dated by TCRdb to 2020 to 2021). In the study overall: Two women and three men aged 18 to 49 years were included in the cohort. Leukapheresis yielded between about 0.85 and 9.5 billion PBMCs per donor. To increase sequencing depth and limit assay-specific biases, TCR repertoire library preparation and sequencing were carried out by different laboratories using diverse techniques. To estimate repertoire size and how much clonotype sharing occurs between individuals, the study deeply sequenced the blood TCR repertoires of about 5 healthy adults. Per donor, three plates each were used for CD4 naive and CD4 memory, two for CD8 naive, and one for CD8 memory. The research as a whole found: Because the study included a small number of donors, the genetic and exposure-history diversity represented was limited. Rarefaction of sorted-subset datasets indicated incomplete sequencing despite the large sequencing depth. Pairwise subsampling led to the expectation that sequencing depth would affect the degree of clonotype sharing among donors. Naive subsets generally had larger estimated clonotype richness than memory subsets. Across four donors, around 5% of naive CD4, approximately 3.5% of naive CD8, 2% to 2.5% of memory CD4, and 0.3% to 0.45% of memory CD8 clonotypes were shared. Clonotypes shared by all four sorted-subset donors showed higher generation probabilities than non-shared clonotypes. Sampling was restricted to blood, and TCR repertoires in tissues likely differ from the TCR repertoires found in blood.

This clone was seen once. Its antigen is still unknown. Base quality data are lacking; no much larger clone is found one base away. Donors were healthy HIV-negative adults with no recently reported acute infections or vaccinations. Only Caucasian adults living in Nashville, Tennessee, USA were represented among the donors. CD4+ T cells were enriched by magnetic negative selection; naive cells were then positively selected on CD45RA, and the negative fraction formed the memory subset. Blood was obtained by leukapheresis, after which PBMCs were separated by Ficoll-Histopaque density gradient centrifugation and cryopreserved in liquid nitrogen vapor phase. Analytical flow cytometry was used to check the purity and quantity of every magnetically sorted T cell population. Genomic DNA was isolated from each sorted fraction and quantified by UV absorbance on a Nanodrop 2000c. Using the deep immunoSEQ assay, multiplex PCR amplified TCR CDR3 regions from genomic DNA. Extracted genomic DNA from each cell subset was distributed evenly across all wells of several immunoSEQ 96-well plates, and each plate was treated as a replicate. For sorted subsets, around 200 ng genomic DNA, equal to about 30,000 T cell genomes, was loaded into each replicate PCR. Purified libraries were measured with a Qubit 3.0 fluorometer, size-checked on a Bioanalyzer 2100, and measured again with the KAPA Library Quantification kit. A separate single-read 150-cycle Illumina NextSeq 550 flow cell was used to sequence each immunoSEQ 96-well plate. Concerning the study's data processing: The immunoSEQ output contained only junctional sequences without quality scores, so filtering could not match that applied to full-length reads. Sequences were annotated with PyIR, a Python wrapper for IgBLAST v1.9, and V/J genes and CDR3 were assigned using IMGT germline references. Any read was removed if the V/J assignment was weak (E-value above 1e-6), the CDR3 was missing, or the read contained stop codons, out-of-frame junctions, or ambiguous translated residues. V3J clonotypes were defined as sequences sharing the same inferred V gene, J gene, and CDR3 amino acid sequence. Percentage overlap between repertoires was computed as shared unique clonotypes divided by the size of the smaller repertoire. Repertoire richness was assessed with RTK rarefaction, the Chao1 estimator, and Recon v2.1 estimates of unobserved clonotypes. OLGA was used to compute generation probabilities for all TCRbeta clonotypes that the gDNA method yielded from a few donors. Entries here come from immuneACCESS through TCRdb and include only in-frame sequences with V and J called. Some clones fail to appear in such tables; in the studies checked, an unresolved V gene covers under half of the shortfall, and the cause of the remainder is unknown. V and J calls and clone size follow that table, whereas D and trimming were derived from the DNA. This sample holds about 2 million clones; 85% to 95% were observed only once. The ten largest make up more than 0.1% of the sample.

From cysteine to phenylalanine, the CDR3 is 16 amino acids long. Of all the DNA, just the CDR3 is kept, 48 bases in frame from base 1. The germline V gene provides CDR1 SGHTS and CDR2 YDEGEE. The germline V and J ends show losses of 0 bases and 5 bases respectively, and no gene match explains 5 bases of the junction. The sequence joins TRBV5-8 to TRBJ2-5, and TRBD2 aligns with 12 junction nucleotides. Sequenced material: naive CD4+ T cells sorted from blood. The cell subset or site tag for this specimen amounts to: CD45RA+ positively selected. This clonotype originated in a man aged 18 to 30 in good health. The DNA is TGTGCCAGCAGCTTGGACCTAGCGGGAGGGCCGGAGACCCAGTACTTC. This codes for CASSLDLAGGPETQYF.